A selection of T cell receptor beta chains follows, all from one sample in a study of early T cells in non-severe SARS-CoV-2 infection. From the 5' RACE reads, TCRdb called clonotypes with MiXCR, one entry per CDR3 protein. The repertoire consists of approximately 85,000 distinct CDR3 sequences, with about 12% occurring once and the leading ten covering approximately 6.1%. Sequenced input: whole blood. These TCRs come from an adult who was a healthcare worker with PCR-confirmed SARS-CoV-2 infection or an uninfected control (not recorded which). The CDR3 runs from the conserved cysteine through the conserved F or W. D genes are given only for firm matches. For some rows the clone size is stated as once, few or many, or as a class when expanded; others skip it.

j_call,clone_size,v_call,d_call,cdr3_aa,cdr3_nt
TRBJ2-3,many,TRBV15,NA,CATSRGGSTDTQYF,TGTGCCACCAGCAGGGGCGGGAGCACAGATACGCAGTATTTT
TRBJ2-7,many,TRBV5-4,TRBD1,CASSLGDRAGEQYF,TGTGCCAGCAGCTTGGGCGACAGGGCTGGCGAGCAGTACTTC
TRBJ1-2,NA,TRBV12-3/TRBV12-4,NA,CASSYGQLNGYTF,TGTGCCAGCAGTTACGGACAGTTAAACGGCTACACCTTC
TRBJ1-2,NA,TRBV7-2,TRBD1,CASSSHNQGQGMGYGYTF,TGTGCCAGCAGCTCCCACAATCAAGGACAGGGGATGGGCTATGGCTACACCTTC
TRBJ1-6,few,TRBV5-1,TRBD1,CASSVGTADYNSPLHF,TGCGCCAGCAGCGTAGGGACAGCAGACTATAATTCACCCCTCCACTTT
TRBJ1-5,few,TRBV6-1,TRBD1,CASSEALRGRVYSNQPQHF,TGTGCCAGCAGTGAAGCGCTCAGGGGGCGCGTGTATAGCAATCAGCCCCAGCATTTT
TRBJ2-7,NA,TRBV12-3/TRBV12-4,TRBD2,CASSFLLAAYEQYF,TGTGCCAGCAGCTTCCTACTAGCGGCCTACGAGCAGTACTTC
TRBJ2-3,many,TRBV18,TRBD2,CASSRNIAGETDTQYF,TGTGCCAGCTCACGAAACATAGCGGGTGAGACAGATACGCAGTATTTT
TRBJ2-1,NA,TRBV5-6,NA,CASSLINEQFF,TGTGCCAGCAGCTTGATCAATGAGCAGTTCTTC
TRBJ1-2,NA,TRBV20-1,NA,CSAEDRRTYSYGYTF,TGCAGTGCTGAAGACCGCAGGACCTACTCCTATGGCTACACCTTC
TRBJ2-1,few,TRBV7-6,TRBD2,CASSSGTRASNEQFF,TGTGCCAGCAGCTCCGGGACTAGGGCGTCCAATGAGCAGTTCTTC
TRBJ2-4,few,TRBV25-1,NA,CASGDPAKNIQYF,TGTGCCAGCGGGGACCCCGCCAAAAACATTCAGTACTTC
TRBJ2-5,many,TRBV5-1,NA,CASRPGGVQETQYF,TGCGCCAGCAGACCGGGGGGCGTACAAGAGACCCAGTACTTC
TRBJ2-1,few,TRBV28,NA,CASIRDSSYNEQFF,TGTGCCAGCATTAGGGATAGCTCCTACAATGAGCAGTTCTTC
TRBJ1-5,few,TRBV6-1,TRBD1,CASSEGLAGGNSNQPQHF,TGTGCCAGCAGTGAAGGTTTGGCAGGGGGGAATAGCAATCAGCCCCAGCATTTT
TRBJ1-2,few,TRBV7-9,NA,CASSPQGAGWGYTF,TGTGCCAGCAGCCCTCAAGGTGCAGGATGGGGCTACACCTTC
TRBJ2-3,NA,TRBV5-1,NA,CASSLTLAILGDTQYF,TGCGCCAGCAGCTTGACTCTAGCGATTCTGGGAGATACGCAGTATTTT
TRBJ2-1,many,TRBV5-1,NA,CASSLDIYNEQFF,TGCGCCAGCAGCCTTGACATCTACAATGAGCAGTTCTTC
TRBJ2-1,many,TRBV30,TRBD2,CAWSRGGSSYNEQFF,TGTGCCTGGAGTCGGGGCGGGAGCTCCTACAATGAGCAGTTCTTC
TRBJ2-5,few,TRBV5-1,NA,CASSLRDPQETQYF,TGCGCCAGCAGCCTCCGGGACCCTCAAGAGACCCAGTACTTC
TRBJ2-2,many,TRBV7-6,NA,CASSLTGWDTGELFF,TGTGCCAGCAGCTTAACGGGGTGGGACACCGGGGAGCTGTTTTTT
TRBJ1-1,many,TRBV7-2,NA,CASSFQGGATEAFF,TGTGCCAGCAGCTTCCAGGGAGGGGCCACTGAAGCTTTCTTT
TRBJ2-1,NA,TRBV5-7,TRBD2,CASSPQRGTSGEQFF,TGTGCCAGCAGCCCACAACGCGGGACTAGCGGAGAGCAGTTCTTC
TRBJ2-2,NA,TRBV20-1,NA,CSARDPREPGTGELFF,TGCAGTGCTAGAGATCCTCGGGAGCCGGGGACCGGGGAGCTGTTTTTT
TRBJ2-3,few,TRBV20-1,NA,CSARYTRAVHSTDTQYF,TGCAGTGCCCGTTATACTCGTGCGGTTCATAGCACAGATACGCAGTATTTT
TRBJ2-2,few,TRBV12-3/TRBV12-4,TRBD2,CASRTSRELLSGELFF,TGTGCCAGCAGAACATCGCGGGAGCTGTTATCCGGGGAGCTGTTTTTT
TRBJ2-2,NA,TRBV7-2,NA,CASSLGHPRTGELFF,TGTGCCAGCAGCCTGGGACACCCAAGGACCGGGGAGCTGTTTTTT
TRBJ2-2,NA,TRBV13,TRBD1,CASSLGRRTGGHTGELFF,TGTGCCAGCAGCTTAGGCCGGCGGACAGGGGGTCACACCGGGGAGCTGTTTTTT
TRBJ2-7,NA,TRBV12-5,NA,CASGPGSSYSYEQYF,TGTGCTAGTGGACCAGGGTCTTCATACAGCTACGAGCAGTACTTC
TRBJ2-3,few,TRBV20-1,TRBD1,CSATLTGSGTDTQYF,TGCAGTGCTACCCTGACAGGGTCTGGCACAGATACGCAGTATTTT
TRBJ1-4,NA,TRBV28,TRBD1,CASSTDRGSNEKLFF,TGTGCCAGCAGTACCGACAGGGGGTCTAATGAAAAACTGTTTTTT
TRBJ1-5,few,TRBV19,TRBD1,CASTSGTGYQPQHF,TGTGCCAGTACCTCCGGGACAGGGTATCAGCCCCAGCATTTT
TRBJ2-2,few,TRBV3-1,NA,CASSPQGPLRGELFF,TGTGCCAGCAGCCCTCAGGGGCCTCTAAGGGGGGAGCTGTTTTTT
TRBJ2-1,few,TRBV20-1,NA,CSASVGREQFF,TGCAGTGCTTCAGTAGGGCGTGAGCAGTTCTTC
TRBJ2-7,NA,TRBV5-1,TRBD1,CASSSGQGGQTYEQYF,TGCGCCAGCAGCTCCGGACAGGGCGGCCAGACTTACGAGCAGTACTTC
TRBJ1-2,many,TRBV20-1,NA,CSASLPATGAYTF,TGCAGTGCTAGTCTGCCGGCCACCGGTGCCTACACCTTC
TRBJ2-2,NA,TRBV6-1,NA,CASSEEQEAGELFF,TGTGCCAGCAGTGAAGAACAGGAGGCCGGGGAGCTGTTTTTT
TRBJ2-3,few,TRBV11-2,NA,CASSLVRGGSGDTQYF,TGTGCCAGCAGCTTAGTCCGGGGCGGTAGCGGAGATACGCAGTATTTT
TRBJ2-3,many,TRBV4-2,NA,CASSRGVEDTQYF,TGTGCCAGCAGCCGGGGGGTAGAGGATACGCAGTATTTT
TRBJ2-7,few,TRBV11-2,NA,CASSLIAGGAYEQYF,TGTGCCAGCAGCTTGATAGCCGGAGGGGCCTACGAGCAGTACTTC
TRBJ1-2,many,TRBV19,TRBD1,CASSRPGTGIAYGYTF,TGTGCCAGTAGTAGACCCGGGACAGGGATCGCCTATGGCTACACCTTC
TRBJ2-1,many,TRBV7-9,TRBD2,CASSLGSSGRGGYNEQFF,TGTGCCAGCAGCTTGGGGTCTAGCGGGAGGGGAGGATACAATGAGCAGTTCTTC
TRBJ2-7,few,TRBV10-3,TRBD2,CAISEPGTSGVLRSYEQYF,TGTGCCATCAGTGAGCCGGGGACTAGCGGGGTTCTTCGATCCTACGAGCAGTACTTC
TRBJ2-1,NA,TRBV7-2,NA,CASSLEWASPHNEQFF,TGTGCCAGCAGCTTAGAGTGGGCTAGTCCCCACAATGAGCAGTTCTTC
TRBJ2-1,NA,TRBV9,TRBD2,CASSVSGNHNEQFF,TGTGCCAGCAGCGTTAGCGGGAATCACAATGAGCAGTTCTTC
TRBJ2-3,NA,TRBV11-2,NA,CASRLTDTQYF,TGTGCCAGCAGACTTACAGATACGCAGTATTTT
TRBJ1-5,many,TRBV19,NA,CASSINRGTGNQPQHF,TGTGCCAGTAGTATCAACCGAGGAACGGGCAATCAGCCCCAGCATTTT
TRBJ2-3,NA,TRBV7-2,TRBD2,CASSTRGSGEDTQYF,TGTGCCAGCAGCACGCGGGGGTCCGGAGAAGATACGCAGTATTTT
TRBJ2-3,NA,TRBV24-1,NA,CATQGTYTDTQYF,TGTGCCACCCAGGGGACCTACACAGATACGCAGTATTTT
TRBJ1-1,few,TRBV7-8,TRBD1,CASGQGGYTEAFF,TGTGCCTCCGGACAGGGAGGGTACACTGAAGCTTTCTTT
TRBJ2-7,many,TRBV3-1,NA,CASSQDRTVREQYF,TGTGCCAGCAGCCAAGATCGGACAGTCCGGGAGCAGTACTTC
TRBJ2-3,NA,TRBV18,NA,CASSPSQEDTQYF,TGTGCCAGCTCACCAAGTCAAGAAGATACGCAGTATTTT
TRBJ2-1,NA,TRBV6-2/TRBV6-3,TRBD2,CASSSPGLAGNEQFF,TGTGCCAGCAGTTCCCCCGGACTAGCGGGGAATGAGCAGTTCTTC
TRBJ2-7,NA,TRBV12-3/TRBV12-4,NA,CASSFGYTYEQYF,TGTGCCAGCAGTTTTGGGTACACCTACGAGCAGTACTTC
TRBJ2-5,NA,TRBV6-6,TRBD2,CASSRLAGGSQETQYF,TGTGCCAGCAGCAGACTAGCGGGAGGAAGTCAAGAGACCCAGTACTTC
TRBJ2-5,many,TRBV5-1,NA,CASNLDGGPGTQYF,TGCGCCAGCAACTTGGATGGCGGGCCCGGGACCCAGTACTTC
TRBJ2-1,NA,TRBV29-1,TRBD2,CSVGGTSSYNEQFF,TGCAGCGTTGGAGGGACTAGTTCCTACAATGAGCAGTTCTTC
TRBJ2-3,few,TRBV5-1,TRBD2,CASGLAASTDTQYF,TGCGCCAGCGGACTAGCTGCTAGCACAGATACGCAGTATTTT